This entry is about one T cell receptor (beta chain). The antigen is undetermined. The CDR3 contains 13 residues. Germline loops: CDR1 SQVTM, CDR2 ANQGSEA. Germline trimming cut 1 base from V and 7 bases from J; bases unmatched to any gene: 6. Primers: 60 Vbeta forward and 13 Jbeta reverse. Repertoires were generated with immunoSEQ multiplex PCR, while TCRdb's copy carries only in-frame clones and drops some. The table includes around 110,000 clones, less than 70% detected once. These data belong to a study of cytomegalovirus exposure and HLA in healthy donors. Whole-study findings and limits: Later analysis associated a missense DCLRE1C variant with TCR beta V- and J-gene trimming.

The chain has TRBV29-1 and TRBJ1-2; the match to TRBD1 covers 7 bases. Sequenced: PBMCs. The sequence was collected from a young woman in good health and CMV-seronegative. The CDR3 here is CSVEGQGRVGYTF. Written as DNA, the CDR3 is TGCAGCGTTGAAGGACAGGGAAGAGTTGGCTACACCTTC. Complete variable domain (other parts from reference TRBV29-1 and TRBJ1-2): SAVISQKPSRDICQRGTSLTIQCQVDSQVTMMFWYRQQPGQSLTLIATANQGSEATYESGFVIDKFPISRPNLTFSTLTVSNMSPEDSSIYLCSVEGQGRVGYTFGSGTRLTVV.